This TCR beta chain was captured by sequencing in a study of graft-versus-host responses after intestinal transplantation (dated by TCRdb to 2020 to 2023). Broadly, across the study: The transplants that recipients received were multivisceral, liver-intestinal, or isolated intestinal. Bulk TCR-beta CDR3 sequencing was used to track graft-versus-host and host-versus-graft alloreactive T cell clones in the graft, circulation and bone marrow after intestinal transplantation. All recipients received anti-thymocyte globulin induction followed by maintenance tacrolimus and steroids for approximately 3 years. Alloreactive clones were identified by sequencing pre-transplant mixed lymphocyte reaction products and comparing them with unstimulated pre-transplant donor and recipient T cells. The cohort enrolled about two dozen intestinal transplant recipients, one of whom was a retransplant, and a few patients without pretransplant specimens were excluded. Instead of going to the commercial service, samples from a few later patients were sequenced in-house on an Illumina MiSeq and processed with MiXCR. Donor T cell macrochimerism was defined as a peak of at least 4% donor T cells among recipient peripheral blood mononuclear cells. Overall study results and their limits: Early after transplant, peak levels of circulating GvH clones were associated with declines in HvG clones. Patients with donor T cell macrochimerism had high GvH to HvG T cell clonal ratios in their allografts. The conclusions were limited by the relatively low number and heterogeneity of the intestinal transplant patients. GvH clones were detected in recipient bone marrow, and some of these GvH clones were observed earlier in ileal mucosa or blood, consistent with an intestinal mucosal origin.

The time point label, as the study defines it: cells obtained before transplantation from donor or recipient. CD3+CD4+ and CD3+CD8+ populations were FACS-sorted from unstimulated pre-transplant donor and recipient cells taken from spleen or lymph nodes. Comment on this clone: Its antigen specificity is not known. No base qualities exist here, and no much larger clone lies one base off it.

V gives up 2 bases and J gives up 7 bases, and the segment between their germline ends measures 12 bases. Looking up the germline V gene yields CDR1 LGHNA and CDR2 YNFKEQ. Inclusive of the bounding cysteine and phenylalanine, the CDR3 is 15 residues long. Left in the record is the CDR3 DNA by itself, 45 bases read in frame from the first base. Library preparation was by the immunoSEQ multiplex PCR assay. For most patients, genomic DNA was isolated with the Qiagen DNeasy Blood and Tissue Kit and sent frozen to Adaptive Biotechnologies for TCR sequencing. For most patients, genomic DNA was subjected to high-throughput TCR-beta CDR3 sequencing by Adaptive Biotechnologies. The authors' analysis ran thus. TCR sequencing data for roughly 20 patients were retrieved from Adaptive's ImmunoSEQ software; a few other patients were processed with MiXCR and VDJtools. To correct CD4 versus CD8 sorting errors, sequences present in both subsets at a frequency ratio below 5:1 were removed. CDR3 nucleotide sequences shared by donor and recipient were removed because the origin of these sequences could not be assigned. Alloreactive clones required at least 2-fold expansion over unstimulated cells and minimum CFSE-low frequency of 0.002% (template counts) or 0.001% (read counts). Mappable clones were those detected in sequenced pre-transplant spleen, lymph node, or MLR CFSE-low populations of the donor or recipient. The cumulative frequency of alloreactive clones was calculated as a percentage of all sequences, weighted by copy number. TCRdb took over this immuneACCESS table, retaining in-frame rearrangements with V and J assigned. Such tables are incomplete; in checked studies, under half of the missing clones stem from an unresolved V gene, and the remainder is unexplained. V and J calls and clone size follow that table, whereas D and trimming were derived from the DNA. The sample yields 95,000 to 110,000 clones; about 88% were counted once. The top ten constitute roughly 0.9% of the sample.

This receptor was taken from a human donor who received an intestinal transplant. The sample was unstimulated CD4+ T cells sorted from spleen or lymph node cells, taken before intestinal transplant. The chain is encoded by TRBV4-2 joined to TRBJ1-6; the D gene cannot be resolved reliably. The nucleotide sequence reads as follows: TGTGCCAGCAGCCAATTGGCCCGATACAATTCACCCCTCCACTTT. Its protein product is CASSQLARYNSPLHF.